This TCR beta chain was documented in a study of PD-1 blockade in mismatch repair-deficient tumors. General study points: Tumor-resident clones, often undetectable pretreatment in blood, expanded then contracted after pembrolizumab.

Remarks on this clone: Antigen unknown.

Measured with immunoSEQ multiplex PCR; TCRdb has only the in-frame clones, and not every one. The top ten hold roughly 2.6% of the sample, which has fewer than 100,000 clones, approximately 81% seen once. V lost 6 bases, J lost 6 bases, and 2 bases stayed unmatched. CDR3 length equals 13 residues. Germline V gene lookup returns CDR1 LNHNV and CDR2 YYDKDF (reference sequence). Every patient had mismatch repair deficiency by PCR or immunohistochemistry. TCRs were sequenced from a few patients responding to pembrolizumab. The clonotype comes from an adult with mismatch repair-deficient cancer. This chain connects TRBV15 to TRBJ2-1, with 10 bases identical to TRBD2. The sample was peripheral blood, taken 12 weeks after starting pembrolizumab. The CDR3 nucleotides are TGTGCCACCAGGACTAGCGGGCTCAATGAGCAGTTCTTC. Protein: CATRTSGLNEQFF.